This record looks at one T cell receptor (beta chain) sequence and its context. The antigen remains unidentified. 60 Vbeta and 13 Jbeta primers were used in PCR. Using immunoSEQ multiplex PCR, the repertoire was profiled, and TCRdb retains in-frame clones only, with some absent. The sample contains some 150,000 clones, roughly 80% of which appear only once. The sample comes from a study of cytomegalovirus exposure and HLA in healthy donors. Study findings and constraints: The productive fraction for most TCR beta V segments was about 90% or about 30% in an earlier analysis. With later analysis, a missense DCLRE1C variant became linked to TCR beta V- and J-gene trimming. In the analysis, some V segments, TRBV6-2 and TRBV6-3 included, were excluded as indistinguishable. Information on immune exposure was restricted to one variable (CMV serostatus).

The CDR3 consists of 15 residues. CDR1 SGHKS and CDR2 YYEKEE come from the germline V gene (reference sequence). With V trimmed by 1 base and J by 3 bases, 6 bases remained unmatched. The chain couples TRBV5-5 to TRBJ2-7; TRBD2 aligns across 8 bases. Sequenced material: PBMCs. This TCR was sampled from a woman in her fifties or sixties in good health and CMV-seropositive. This chain's CDR3 is CASSLSSGSGYEQYF. The CDR3, as DNA: TGTGCCAGCAGCTTGAGCAGCGGGAGTGGCTACGAGCAGTACTTC.